This T cell receptor beta chain stems from a study of monozygotic twins with inflammatory bowel disease. TCRdb re-called the 5' RACE reads, yielding one record per CDR3 amino acid sequence without DNA. This sample's table has 150,000 to 200,000 distinct CDR3 sequences. Broader study findings: A reduction in TCRbeta diversity (inverse Simpson) was seen in IBD patients relative to healthy co-twins.

Every single donor had a 2.5 ml blood sample drawn. Germline loops: CDR1 SGHAT, CDR2 FQNNGV. CDR3 length: 16 amino acids. With respect to this clonotype: Its antigen is currently unknown.

Sample: blood. The chain joins TRBV11-2 to TRBJ2-1; checking the TCRdb D call of TRBD2 is not possible without DNA. The TCR originated in a human donor with ulcerative colitis or Crohn's disease, or a healthy co-twin of an affected twin (not recorded which). The CDR3 sequence: CASSPKGGLGNNEQFF.